This T cell receptor (beta chain) came from a study of identical twins. Study-level findings and limits: The same donors were not followed; conclusions instead depended on cross-sectional statistical analysis. Out-of-frame alpha sequences common to twins exhibited a surplus of low generation probability.

Template switching added a universal primer binding site, and final cDNA carried unique molecular identifiers. TCRdb used MiXCR to reprocess the 5' RACE reads, holding one entry per CDR3 protein. The sample has approximately 700,000 distinct CDR3 sequences; 15% to 20% are singletons. Regarding this clonotype: The target antigen is unknown.

All of the donors were Caucasians in good health. This same sample was also taken into another study, of T cells expressing NK-cell markers.

This receptor was obtained from a woman aged 18-29 years in good health. Sequencing used PBMCs.

CDR3 protein: CAWGELALGLDEQFF. The DNA of the CDR3 is TGTGCCTGGGGGGAACTAGCGCTAGGCCTCGATGAGCAGTTCTTC. The chain recombines TRBV30 with TRBJ2-1, with 7 bases fitting TRBD2. Germline V gene sequence: CDR1 GTSNPN, CDR2 SVGIG (reference sequence). Trimming at V came to 5 bases and at J to 8 bases, leaving 15 bases not matched to a gene. The CDR3 consists of 15 residues.